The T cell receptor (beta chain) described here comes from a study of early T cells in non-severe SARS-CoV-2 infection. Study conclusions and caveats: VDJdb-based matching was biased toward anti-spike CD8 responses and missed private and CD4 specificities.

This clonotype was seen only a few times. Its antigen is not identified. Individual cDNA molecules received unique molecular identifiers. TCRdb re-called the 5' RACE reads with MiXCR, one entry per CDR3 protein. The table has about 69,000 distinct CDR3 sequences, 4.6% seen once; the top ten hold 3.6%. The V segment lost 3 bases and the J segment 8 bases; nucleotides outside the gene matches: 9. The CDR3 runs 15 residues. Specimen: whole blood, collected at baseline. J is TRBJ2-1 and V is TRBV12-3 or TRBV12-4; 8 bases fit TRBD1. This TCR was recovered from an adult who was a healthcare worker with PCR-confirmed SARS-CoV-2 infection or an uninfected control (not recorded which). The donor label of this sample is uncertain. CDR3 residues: CASSLGQGAIDEQFF. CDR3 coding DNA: TGTGCCAGCAGTTTGGGTCAGGGGGCGATCGATGAGCAGTTCTTC.